A selection of T cell receptor beta chains follows, all from one sample in a study of blood T cell repertoires in COVID-19. This table comes from immunoSEQ multiplex PCR, and its TCRdb copy is limited to in-frame clones, with some not included. The sample lists about 420,000 clones; around 90% were seen once. The sample comprised peripheral blood. All receptors derive from a man between 18 and 29 years old with COVID-19, enrolled during active disease. Both conserved end residues are part of each CDR3. The order of the fields is J gene, V gene, clone size, D gene, CDR3 DNA, CDR3 protein. D genes are given only for firm matches. Clone size is given for some rows only: seen once, a few or many times, or a class if the clone is expanded.

TRBJ2-5	TRBV7-9	NA	TRBD1	TGTGCCAGCAGCTTAGCCGGGACAGGGGATTGGGAGACCCAGTACTTC	CASSLAGTGDWETQYF
TRBJ2-6	TRBV7-6	NA	TRBD1	TGTGCCAGCACCCGACAGGGTGAAACAGGGGCCAACGTCCTGACTTTC	CASTRQGETGANVLTF
TRBJ2-1	TRBV2	once	TRBD1	TGTGCCAGCTTCGCACAGGGGGGCCACTACAATGAGCAGTTCTTC	CASFAQGGHYNEQFF
TRBJ2-7	TRBV2	NA	NA	TGTGCCAGCAGTGAAGGACAGGTCCAGGAGCAGTACTTC	CASSEGQVQEQYF
TRBJ1-1	TRBV3-1/TRBV3-2	once	NA	TGTGCCAGCAGCCAAGATTCCGGGATGAACACTGAAGCTTTCTTT	CASSQDSGMNTEAFF
TRBJ1-3	TRBV7-2	NA	NA	TGTGCCAGCAGCTTTGAGCTGGGAAACACCATATATTTT	CASSFELGNTIYF
TRBJ1-1	TRBV12-5	NA	NA	TGTGCTAGTGGTCGGAGGGGGGGCCCATGGAACACTGAAGCTTTCTTT	CASGRRGGPWNTEAFF
TRBJ2-1	TRBV24-1	NA	TRBD2	TGTGCCACCAGTGATTTGGCTAGCGGAGTCAATGAGCAGTTCTTC	CATSDLASGVNEQFF
TRBJ1-3	TRBV5-1	once	NA	TGCGCCAGCAGCCTACAGGGCGTCGGCTCTGGAAACACCATATATTTT	CASSLQGVGSGNTIYF
TRBJ2-5	TRBV3-1/TRBV3-2	NA	TRBD2	TGTGCCAGCAGCCCGAATAACGGGGGGTTCGCCCAAGAGACCCAGTACTTC	CASSPNNGGFAQETQYF
TRBJ1-2	TRBV12-3/TRBV12-4	NA	TRBD1	TGTGCCAGCAGCGGGACAGGGGGAAGCTTAGCTACCTTC	CASSGTGGSLATF
TRBJ1-2	TRBV6-2/TRBV6-3	NA	NA	TGTGCCAGCAGTTACAGGGCAGGGAATGGCTACACCTTC	CASSYRAGNGYTF
TRBJ1-1	TRBV12-3/TRBV12-4	NA	NA	TGTGCCAGCAGTTTCTCGGGGGCTGAAGCTTTCTTT	CASSFSGAEAFF
TRBJ2-7	TRBV19	NA	TRBD2	TGTGCCAGCCGTCACGAGCGGGGGGGCGGAAGCTCCTACGAGCAGTACTTC	CASRHERGGGSSYEQYF
TRBJ1-6	TRBV20-1	NA	NA	TGCAGTGCTAGTTCAGATGGGGCAGATAATTCACCCCTCCACTTT	CSASSDGADNSPLHF
TRBJ2-1	TRBV11-2	NA	TRBD2	TGTGCCAGCAGCTCCCTAGCGGGAAGGCCCTACAATGAGCAGTTCTTC	CASSSLAGRPYNEQFF
TRBJ2-7	TRBV25-1	NA	NA	TGTGCCAGCGAGAAGGGAGTAGGATCCTACGAGCAGTACTTC	CASEKGVGSYEQYF
TRBJ2-7	TRBV6-1	few	TRBD1	TGTGCCAGCAGTGAACGGACAGGTACCGAGCAGTACTTC	CASSERTGTEQYF
TRBJ1-1	TRBV4-1	NA	NA	TGCGCCAGCAGCCAAGATGGGGCGAGCCCTGAAGCTTTCTTT	CASSQDGASPEAFF
TRBJ2-1	TRBV18	NA	TRBD1	TGTGCCAGCTCACTTGGGACAGGGTGGAACAATGAGCAGTTCTTC	CASSLGTGWNNEQFF
TRBJ1-6	TRBV4-1	NA	NA	TGCGCCAGCAGCCAAGGTGGCAGGTATTCACCCCTCCACTTT	CASSQGGRYSPLHF
TRBJ2-1	TRBV7-3	NA	TRBD2	TGTGCCAGCAGCTTCGGGACTAGAAACAATGAGCAGTTCTTC	CASSFGTRNNEQFF
TRBJ2-5	TRBV6-1	NA	TRBD2	TGTGCCAGCAGTGAAGGGAGCGGGGGGGCCAGGAAGACCCAGTACTTC	CASSEGSGGARKTQYF
TRBJ1-5	TRBV7-9	NA	NA	TGTGCCAGCAGCTTAGCAGGGGGAGATAGCAATCAGCCCCAGCATTTT	CASSLAGGDSNQPQHF
TRBJ2-2	TRBV19	once	NA	TGTGCCAGTAGTATTGAACGAGCCGGGGAGCTGTTTTTT	CASSIERAGELFF
TRBJ2-1	TRBV21-1	few	NA	TGTGCCAGCAGCAAATGTGTCCAGGGGTCCTACAATGAGCAGTTCTTC	CASSKCVQGSYNEQFF
TRBJ2-5	TRBV13	NA	TRBD2	TGTGCCAGCAGCTCCTCTAGCGGGGGCGATCAAGAGACCCAGTACTTC	CASSSSSGGDQETQYF
TRBJ2-3	TRBV6-5	NA	NA	TGTGCCAGCAGTTACACTAGGTATGGGCCAGATACGCAGTATTTT	CASSYTRYGPDTQYF
TRBJ1-2	TRBV7-9	NA	TRBD1	TGTGCCAGCAGCTTAGCGGGACAGGCATATGGCTACACCTTC	CASSLAGQAYGYTF
TRBJ2-1	TRBV7-9	few	NA	TGTGCCAGCAGCTTATTAGCGGTCTCCTACAATGAGCAGTTCTTC	CASSLLAVSYNEQFF
TRBJ2-2	TRBV7-2	NA	TRBD1	TGTGCCAGCAGCTCGGACAGGGAGAACACCGGGGAGCTGTTTTTT	CASSSDRENTGELFF
TRBJ2-3	TRBV6-5	NA	NA	TGTGCCAGCAGTTCCCTGAAGGCGGGGCCCGGAGATACGCAGTATTTT	CASSSLKAGPGDTQYF
TRBJ1-4	TRBV9	once	NA	TGTGCCAGCAGCGAGGACACCCGGAATGAAAAACTGTTTTTT	CASSEDTRNEKLFF
TRBJ1-2	TRBV30	NA	NA	TGTGCCTGGGTTCGGGGTTTTGACTACACCTTC	CAWVRGFDYTF
TRBJ1-4	TRBV2	NA	TRBD1	TGTGCCAGCAGCGAGAACAGGGGGGCCAATGAAAAACTGTTTTTT	CASSENRGANEKLFF
TRBJ1-5	TRBV12-3/TRBV12-4	NA	NA	TGTGCCAGCAGTTTTTCCGGCAATCAGCCCCAGCATTTT	CASSFSGNQPQHF
TRBJ2-7	TRBV27	NA	TRBD1	TGTGCCAGCCGAATATCGCCGGGACAGGCCCCCACCGAGCAGTACTTC	CASRISPGQAPTEQYF
TRBJ2-3	TRBV5-5	NA	TRBD2	TGTGCCAGCAGCCCGGTAGCGGGAGGGCAGGGAGATACGCAGTATTTT	CASSPVAGGQGDTQYF
TRBJ1-2	TRBV12-3/TRBV12-4	NA	NA	TGTGCCAGCAGTCTTTTAATATCCTATGGCTACACCTTC	CASSLLISYGYTF
TRBJ2-3	TRBV2	once	TRBD2	TGTGCCAGCAGTGCAGTGGTAGCGGGGGCTAGCGCAGATACGCAGTATTTT	CASSAVVAGASADTQYF
TRBJ2-3	TRBV23-1	NA	NA	TGCGCCAGCAGTCAATCGATCGCAGGGGCGATAAATACGCAGTATTTT	CASSQSIAGAINTQYF
TRBJ1-3	TRBV6-6	NA	NA	TGTGCCAGCAGTACCTACCCTGAAGAAGGAAACACCATATATTTT	CASSTYPEEGNTIYF
TRBJ1-3	TRBV14	NA	NA	TGTGCCAGCAGCTCCCGAGGCTCTGGAAACACCATATATTTT	CASSSRGSGNTIYF
TRBJ1-5	TRBV6-4	NA	TRBD1	TGTGCCAGTCAGGGGCGAAACCTTACCGGGACAGGGAGATTACAGCCCCAGCATTTT	CASQGRNLTGTGRLQPQHF
TRBJ2-3	TRBV3-1/TRBV3-2	once	NA	TGTGCCAGCAGCCCAGCCAGGGATACGCAGTATTTT	CASSPARDTQYF
TRBJ2-1	TRBV3-1/TRBV3-2	NA	TRBD1	TGTGCCAGCAGCTACCAGGGGGTGGATGAGCAGTTCTTC	CASSYQGVDEQFF
TRBJ2-7	TRBV5-4	NA	TRBD1	TGTGCCAGCAGCGTAGATGGGACAGGGGCCTACGAGCAGTACTTC	CASSVDGTGAYEQYF
TRBJ2-5	TRBV7-8	NA	TRBD2	TGTGCCAGCAGCCAAGTCCCGGGACTAGCGAAAGAGACCCAGTACTTC	CASSQVPGLAKETQYF
TRBJ2-2	TRBV27	NA	NA	TGTGCCAGCAGCCCTGGACGGGGGGCGGGGAGGGACACCGGGGAGCTGTTTTTT	CASSPGRGAGRDTGELFF
TRBJ2-2	TRBV5-4	NA	NA	TGTGCCAGCAGCCCTGGGGGGTCTGGGCACACCGGGGAGCTGTTTTTT	CASSPGGSGHTGELFF
TRBJ1-2	TRBV29-1	few	NA	TGCAGCGTTGAAGACCGCGGGTTTGAGTCACTCTACACCTTC	CSVEDRGFESLYTF
TRBJ2-5	TRBV30	NA	NA	TGTGCCTGGGCCCGGGACTCCGGGCGAGAGACCCAGTACTTC	CAWARDSGRETQYF
TRBJ2-4	TRBV5-1	NA	NA	TGCGCCAGCAGCGAACAGGAAAACATTCAGTACTTC	CASSEQENIQYF
TRBJ1-1	TRBV3-1/TRBV3-2	NA	NA	TGTGCCAGCAGCCAAAAAAGCGGGGGGGGAAACACTGAAGCTTTCTTT	CASSQKSGGGNTEAFF